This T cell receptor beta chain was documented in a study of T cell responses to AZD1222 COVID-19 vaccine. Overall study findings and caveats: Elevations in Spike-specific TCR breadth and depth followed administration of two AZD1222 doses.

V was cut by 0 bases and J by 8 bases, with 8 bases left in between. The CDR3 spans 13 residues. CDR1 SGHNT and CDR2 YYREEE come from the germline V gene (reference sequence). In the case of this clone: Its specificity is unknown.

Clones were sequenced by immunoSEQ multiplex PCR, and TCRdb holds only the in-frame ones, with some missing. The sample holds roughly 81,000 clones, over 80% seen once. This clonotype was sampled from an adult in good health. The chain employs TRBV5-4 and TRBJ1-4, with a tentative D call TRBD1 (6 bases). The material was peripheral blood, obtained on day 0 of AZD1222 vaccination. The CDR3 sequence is CASSLEGEEKLFF. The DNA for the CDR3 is TGTGCCAGCAGCTTGGAGGGGGAGGAAAAACTGTTTTTT.